This T cell receptor beta chain was observed in a study of identical twins (dated by TCRdb to about 2016). The study in broad terms: To test whether fetal clonotypes persist, this study deep-sequenced TCR alpha and beta repertoires from monozygotic twins, from unrelated adults of various ages, and from cord blood. To rule out contamination, replicate twin experiments were performed at different times with different library preparation protocols. General study outcomes and caveats: Compared with coincidental sharing between unrelated individuals, out-of-frame TCR alpha sequences shared between twins had an excess of sequences with low generation probability. In monozygotic twins, recombination models systematically underestimated out-of-frame TCR alpha sharing, but the models matched the sharing seen between unrelated individuals. Abundant cord blood beta clonotypes had fewer insertions, young adult naive repertoires showed a similar but weaker trend, and memory repertoires showed no such trend. Zero-insertion analyses could be partly confounded by invariant T cells such as MAIT and iNKT, although diverse VJ usage argued against such confounding for most clonotypes. Because the same donors could not be followed over many years, the conclusions depended on cross-sectional statistical analysis. A weaker excess of twin sharing was found in beta out-of-frame sequences because the signal-to-noise ratio was lowered by fewer shared sequences.

Concerning this clonotype: Its antigen target is currently unknown. Base quality data are lacking; no much larger clone is found one base away.

Only healthy Caucasian donors were included. Three pairs of female monozygotic twins, all aged roughly 18 to 30 years, made up the twin cohort. The RNA used for TCR libraries was isolated from peripheral blood mononuclear cells. Based on the germline V gene, the CDR1 and CDR2 sequences are SGDLS and YYNGEE. V is cut back by 3 bases and J by 1 base, with 6 bases in the junction unmatched. The CDR3 numbers 15 residues from cysteine through phenylalanine. Solely the CDR3 DNA is kept, with 45 bases framed from the first base. Library preparation used 5' RACE. The reads were generated on an Illumina HiSeq 2000. Template switching introduced a universal primer binding site; the final cDNA contained a unique molecular identifier, enabling accurate counting of TCR cDNA molecules. First-strand cDNA for TCR alpha and beta chains was synthesized from specific primers in the conserved constant-segment region. Each cDNA library was double barcoded, with a SMART-Mk sample barcode plus Illumina barcodes, to control for contamination. TruSeq adapter sequences along with Illumina sample barcodes were introduced in two successive PCR steps. The Illumina HiSeq platform was used with custom primers to sequence TCR alpha and beta cDNA libraries. From the authors' description of their analysis: MiGEC processed the raw reads to extract unique molecular identifiers, while MiXCR was used to determine the CDR3 positions. For each individual, recombination models were inferred using an EM algorithm with the repgenHMM and IGoR tools. The analysis of shared clonotypes was done with the tcR package in R, with sharing normalized by the product of cloneset sizes. To study raw recombination without the effects of thymic and clonal selection, out-of-frame nonproductive sequences were analyzed. TCRdb handled the public reads itself, with Q25 trimming in fastp and clone calling in MiXCR, and kept productive beta chains. Rows with one shared CDR3 protein collapse into an entry with the most common genes and DNA. V and J calls and clone size were set by TCRdb, not the authors. A total of 650,000 to 800,000 distinct CDR3 sequences appear in this sample, 8.5% to 9% of them only once. Jointly, the top ten make up around 0.98% of the sample.

The sample was also linked to a second study, of yellow fever vaccine responses in identical twins. From the second report: The authors reported that the T cell response to vaccination in identical twins appeared partly convergent and partly personalized. In the study, vaccine-responding T cell clones were precisely tracked in identical twins.

The sequence is built from TRBV9 and TRBJ2-5, with TRBD1 matching 7 junction bases. This TCR was sampled from a woman in her late teens or twenties in good health. Sequenced material: PBMCs. The CDR3 corresponds to CASSAEGQRQETQYF. The sequence in DNA is TGTGCCAGCAGCGCCGAGGGACAGCGCCAAGAGACCCAGTACTTC.